Below are 12 T cell receptor beta chains sequenced from a single sample in a study of blood T cell repertoires in COVID-19. This table comes from immunoSEQ multiplex PCR, and its TCRdb copy is limited to in-frame clones, with some not included. Of approximately 350,000 clones in the sample, roughly 90% are singletons; the top ten hold approximately 3%. The sample taken for sequencing was PBMCs or T cells enriched from blood (not recorded which). The source is a woman in her twenties or thirties who had recovered from COVID-19.

This chain uses TRBV28 with TRBJ2-5; the match to TRBD1 covers 9 bases. The V gene end was trimmed by 5 bases and the J gene end by 3 bases; junction bases not matched to a gene: 4. The V gene's germline CDR1 is MDHEN and CDR2 SYDVKM. The length of the CDR3 is 14 residues. The CDR3 sequence: CASSPDRGKETQYF. The CDR3, as DNA: TGTGCCAGCAGTCCCGACAGGGGGAAAGAGACCCAGTACTTC.

The table lists this clone with a few counts. This chain connects TRBV6-5 to TRBJ2-7; 10 positions match TRBD1. Germline assignment: CDR1 MNHEY and CDR2 SVGAGI. Trimming cost V 7 bases and J 2 bases; bases outside gene matches: 5. CDR3 length: 14 residues. The CDR3 loop is CASTSGTGAYEQYF. The CDR3 coding sequence is TGTGCCAGCACTTCCGGGACAGGGGCCTACGAGCAGTACTTC.

In this sample, this clone turned up once. V usage is TRBV5-1 and J usage is TRBJ2-3; the D gene is possibly TRBD2 (6 bases). CDR1 SGHRS and CDR2 YFSETQ come from the germline V gene. CDR3 length equals 15 residues. V lost 4 bases to trimming and J lost 4 bases, with 16 bases between them. The CDR3 here is CASSPGLQGADTQYF. DNA for the CDR3: TGCGCCAGCAGCCCGGGACTCCAAGGGGCAGATACGCAGTATTTT. Complete variable domain (other parts from reference TRBV5-1 and TRBJ2-3): KAGVTQTPRYLIKTRGQQVTLSCSPISGHRSVSWYQQTPGQGLQFLFEYFSETQRNKGNFPGRFSGRQFSNSRSEMNVSTLELGDSALYLCASSPGLQGADTQYFGPGTRLTVL.

This rearrangement joins TRBV29-1 to TRBJ2-5; 7 positions match TRBD1. Germline V gene sequence: CDR1 SQVTM, CDR2 ANQGSEA. The CDR3 totals 13 residues. V lost 4 bases and J lost 4; bases outside the gene matches: 6. CDR3 coding DNA: TGCAGCGTTGGACAGGGTAAAGGAGAGACCCAGTACTTC. Encoded protein: CSVGQGKGETQYF.

The rearrangement joins TRBV28 to TRBJ2-2; TRBD2 might be the D (6 bases). The CDR3 sequence is 13 residues long. Germline V gene data show CDR1 as MDHEN and CDR2 as SYDVKM. Between the trimmed V and J ends, which lost 2 bases and 7 bases, there was a span of 8 bases. CDR3 protein: CASSLGGDGELFF. The CDR3 DNA follows: TGTGCCAGCAGTTTAGGAGGGGACGGGGAGCTGTTTTTT.

This clone was observed a handful of times. The chain uses TRBV28 and TRBJ2-7; D is uncertain. The CDR3 spans 14 residues. V shed 5 bases and J shed 9 bases, with 20 bases lying between them. Germline V gene data show CDR1 as MDHEN and CDR2 as SYDVKM. The chain's CDR3 is CASSALIKLRAQYF. As DNA, the CDR3 is TGTGCCAGCAGTGCCCTGATTAAGCTACGAGCGCAGTACTTC.

The chain uses TRBV2 and TRBJ2-5, with 10 bases fitting TRBD1. Per the germline V gene, CDR1 is SNHLY and CDR2 is FYNNEI. Unmatched junction bases numbered 7, after V lost 10 bases and J lost 5 bases. The CDR3 totals 13 residues. In DNA, the CDR3 is TGTGCCATCCGGGACAGGGGACCGGAGACCCAGTACTTC. Encoded protein: CAIRDRGPETQYF.

V usage is TRBV5-1 and J usage is TRBJ2-7; no reliable D call. Looked up from germline, CDR1 is SGHRS and CDR2 is YFSETQ. The V gene lost 4 bases and the J gene lost 6 bases, with 14 bases spanning the gap. The CDR3 is 13 amino acids. Here the CDR3 DNA reads TGCGCCAGCAGCGGAACTACTTTGGGCGAGCAGTACTTC. Its protein is CASSGTTLGEQYF. Based on the CDR3 plus reference TRBV5-1 and TRBJ2-7, the full variable domain is KAGVTQTPRYLIKTRGQQVTLSCSPISGHRSVSWYQQTPGQGLQFLFEYFSETQRNKGNFPGRFSGRQFSNSRSEMNVSTLELGDSALYLCASSGTTLGEQYFGPGTRLTVT.

The chain links TRBV19 to TRBJ2-5; tentative D call: TRBD2 (5 bases). In germline, CDR1 is LNHDA, CDR2 SQIVND (reference sequence). This CDR3 is 15 amino acids long. Trimming took off 3 bases at V and 5 bases at J, with 16 bases between the two ends. The CDR3 region is CASSITLTGGETQYF. In DNA, the CDR3 is TGTGCCAGTAGTATCACATTGACGGGCGGGGAGACCCAGTACTTC.

The chain is built from TRBV10-2 and TRBJ2-3, with 10 bases aligning to TRBD2. Looked up from germline, CDR1 is WSHSY and CDR2 is SAAADI. CDR3 size: 16 residues. Germline trimming cut 4 bases from V and 2 bases from J; bases unmatched to any gene: 6. DNA for the CDR3: TGCGCCAGCAGTGTCTTAGCGGGGGGACCCACAGATACGCAGTATTTT. Translated, it gives CASSVLAGGPTDTQYF.

The chain links TRBV4-2 to TRBJ1-2, with D maybe TRBD1 (6 bases). Germline values: CDR1 LGHNA, CDR2 YNFKEQ. The CDR3 is 15 amino acids. Trimming shortened V by 0 bases and J by 4 bases, and 12 bases separated the two germline ends. The CDR3: CASSQDQGRVYGYTF. The CDR3 DNA reads as TGTGCCAGCAGCCAAGACCAGGGGAGGGTCTATGGCTACACCTTC.

This chain links TRBV5-4 with TRBJ1-5, with D perhaps matching TRBD1 (6 bases). The CDR3 extends over 15 amino acids. V lost 0 bases, J lost 4 bases, and 11 bases lay in between. Germline assignment: CDR1 SGHNT and CDR2 YYREEE (reference sequence). DNA of the CDR3: TGTGCCAGCAGCTTGGAACCCCAGGGGAATCAGCCCCAGCATTTT. It yields the protein CASSLEPQGNQPQHF.